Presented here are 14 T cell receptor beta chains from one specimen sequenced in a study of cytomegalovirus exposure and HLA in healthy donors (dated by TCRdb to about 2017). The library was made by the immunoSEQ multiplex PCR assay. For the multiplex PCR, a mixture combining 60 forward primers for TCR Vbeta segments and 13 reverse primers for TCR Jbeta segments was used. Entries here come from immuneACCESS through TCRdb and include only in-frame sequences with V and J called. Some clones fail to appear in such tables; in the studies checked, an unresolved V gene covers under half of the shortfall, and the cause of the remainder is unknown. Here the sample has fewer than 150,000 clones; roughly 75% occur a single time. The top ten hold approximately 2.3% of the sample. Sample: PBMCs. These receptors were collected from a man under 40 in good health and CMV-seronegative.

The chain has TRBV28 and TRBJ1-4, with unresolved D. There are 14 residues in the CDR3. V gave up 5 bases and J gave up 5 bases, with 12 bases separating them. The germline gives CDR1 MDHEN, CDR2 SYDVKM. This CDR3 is CASSPGPRNEKLFF. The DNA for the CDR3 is TGTGCCAGCAGTCCTGGGCCAAGGAATGAAAAACTGTTTTTT.

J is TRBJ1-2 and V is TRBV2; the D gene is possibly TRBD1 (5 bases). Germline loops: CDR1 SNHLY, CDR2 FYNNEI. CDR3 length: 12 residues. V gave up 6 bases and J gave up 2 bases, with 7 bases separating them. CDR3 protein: CASSRQNYGYTF. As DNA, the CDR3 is TGTGCCAGCAGCAGACAGAACTATGGCTACACCTTC.

The CDR3 loop is CATSRAYRTATNEKLFF. The CDR3 DNA sequence: TGTGCCACCAGCAGAGCCTACCGGACTGCAACTAATGAAAAACTGTTTTTT. J is TRBJ1-4 and V is TRBV15; D not certain. This CDR3 has 17 residues. CDR1 is LNHNV and CDR2 is YYDKDF in the germline V gene (reference sequence). Trimming took 1 base from V and 0 from J, leaving 12 bases between them. Full variable domain (remainder filled in from reference TRBV15 and TRBJ1-4): DAMVIQNPRYQVTQFGKPVTLSCSQTLNHNVMYWYQQKSSQAPKLLFHYYDKDFNNEADTPDNFQSRRPNTSFCFLDIRSPGLGDTAMYLCATSRAYRTATNEKLFFGSGTQLSVL.

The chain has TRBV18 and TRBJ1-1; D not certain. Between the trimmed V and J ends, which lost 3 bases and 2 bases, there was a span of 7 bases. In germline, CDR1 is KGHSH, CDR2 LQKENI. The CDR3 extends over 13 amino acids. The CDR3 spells CASSPLRNTEAFF. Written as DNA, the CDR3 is TGTGCCAGCTCACCCCTCCGTAACACTGAAGCTTTCTTT.

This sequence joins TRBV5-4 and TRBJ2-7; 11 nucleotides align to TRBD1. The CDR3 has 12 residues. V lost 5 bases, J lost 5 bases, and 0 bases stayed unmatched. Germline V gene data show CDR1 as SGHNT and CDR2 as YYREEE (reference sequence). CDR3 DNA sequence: TGTGCCAGCAGGGGACAGGGGGACGAGCAGTACTTC. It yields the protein CASRGQGDEQYF.

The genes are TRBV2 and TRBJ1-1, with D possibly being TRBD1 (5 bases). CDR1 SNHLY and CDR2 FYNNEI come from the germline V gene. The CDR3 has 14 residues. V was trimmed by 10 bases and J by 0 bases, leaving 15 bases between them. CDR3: CAIRSGAMNTEAFF. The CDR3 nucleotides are TGTGCCATTAGGAGTGGGGCGATGAACACTGAAGCTTTCTTT.

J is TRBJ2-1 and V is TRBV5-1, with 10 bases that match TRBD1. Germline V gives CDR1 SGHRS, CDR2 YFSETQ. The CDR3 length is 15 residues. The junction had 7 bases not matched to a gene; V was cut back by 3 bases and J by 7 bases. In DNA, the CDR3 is TGCGCCAGCAGCTCGGGACAGGGGTCCTGGAATGAGCAGTTCTTC. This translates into CASSSGQGSWNEQFF.

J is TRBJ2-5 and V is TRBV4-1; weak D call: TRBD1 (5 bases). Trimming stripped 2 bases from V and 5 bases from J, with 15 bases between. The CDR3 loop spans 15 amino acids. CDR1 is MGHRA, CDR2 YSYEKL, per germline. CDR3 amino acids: CASSQRGTVFETQYF. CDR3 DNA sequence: TGCGCCAGCAGCCAAAGGGGCACGGTTTTCGAGACCCAGTACTTC.

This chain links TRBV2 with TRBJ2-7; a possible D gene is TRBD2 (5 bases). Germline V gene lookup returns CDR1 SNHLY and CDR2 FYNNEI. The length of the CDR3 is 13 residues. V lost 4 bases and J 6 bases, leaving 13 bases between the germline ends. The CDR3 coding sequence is TGTGCCAGCAGTGGTTTGGCCGCGGGCGAGCAGTACTTC. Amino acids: CASSGLAAGEQYF.

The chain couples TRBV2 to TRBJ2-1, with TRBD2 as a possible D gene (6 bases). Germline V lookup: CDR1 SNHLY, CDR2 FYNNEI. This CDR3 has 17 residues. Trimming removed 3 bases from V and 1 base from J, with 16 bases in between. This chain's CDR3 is CASSEGTQLISYNEQFF. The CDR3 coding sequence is TGTGCCAGCAGTGAGGGGACTCAATTGATATCCTACAATGAGCAGTTCTTC.

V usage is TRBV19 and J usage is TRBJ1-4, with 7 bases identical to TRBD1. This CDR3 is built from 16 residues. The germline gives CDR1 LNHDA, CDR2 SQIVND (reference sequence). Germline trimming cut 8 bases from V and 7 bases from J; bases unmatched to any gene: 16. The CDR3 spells CASGIPGGTAREKLFF. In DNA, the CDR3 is TGTGCCAGTGGCATACCTGGGGGGACAGCGCGTGAAAAACTGTTTTTT.

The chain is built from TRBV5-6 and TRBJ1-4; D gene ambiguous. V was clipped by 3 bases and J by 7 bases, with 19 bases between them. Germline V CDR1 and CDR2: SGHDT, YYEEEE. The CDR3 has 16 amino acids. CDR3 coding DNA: TGTGCCAGCAGCTCCGCTCTAGAAGGCGGAGGTGAAAAACTGTTTTTT. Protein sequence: CASSSALEGGGEKLFF.

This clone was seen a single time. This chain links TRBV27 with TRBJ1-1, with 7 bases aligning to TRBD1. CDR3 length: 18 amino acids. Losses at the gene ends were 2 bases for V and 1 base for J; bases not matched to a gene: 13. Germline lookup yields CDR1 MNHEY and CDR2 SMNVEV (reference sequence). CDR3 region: CASSLHVKGGGGNTEAFF. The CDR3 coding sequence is TGTGCCAGCAGTTTACATGTTAAAGGGGGCGGAGGGAACACTGAAGCTTTCTTT.

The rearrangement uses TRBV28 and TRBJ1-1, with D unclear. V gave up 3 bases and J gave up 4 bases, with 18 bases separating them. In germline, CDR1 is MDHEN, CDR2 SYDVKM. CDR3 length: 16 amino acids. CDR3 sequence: CASSLPGSSRGTEAFF. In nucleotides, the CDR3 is TGTGCCAGCAGTTTGCCGGGGTCCTCCCGGGGCACTGAAGCTTTCTTT.